This T cell receptor (beta chain) was found in a study of blood T cell repertoires in COVID-19. Study-wide background: Acute and convalescent COVID-19 specimens originated in the United States, Italy and Spain. PBMCs, B-cell-depleted T cells, or T cells were the source of the cDNA or gDNA that made up the material.

Germline lookup yields CDR1 SGDLS and CDR2 YYNGEE. Trimming took 0 bases from V and 0 from J, leaving 7 bases between them. This CDR3 has 15 residues. Authors' methods: Amplification from reference gene primers served as the basis for estimated nucleated cell counts. Measured with immunoSEQ multiplex PCR; TCRdb has only the in-frame clones, and not every one. That table is the source of V, J and clone size, and D and trimming were worked out from the DNA. This sample carries about 51,000 clones, under 95% of them seen once, and the ten largest clones take approximately 3%. Sequencing used peripheral blood. This TCR derives from a man aged 45-60 years with acute or convalescent COVID-19. The V and J genes are TRBV9 and TRBJ2-1, with D perhaps matching TRBD2 (5 bases). The CDR3 sequence: CASSVVGSSYNEQFF. The CDR3 coding sequence is TGTGCCAGCAGCGTAGTGGGGAGCTCCTACAATGAGCAGTTCTTC.